This paragraph covers one T cell receptor (beta chain) sequence. Its specific antigen is unknown. Receptor libraries were prepared by the immunoSEQ multiplex PCR assay. For the multiplex PCR, a mixture combining 60 forward primers for TCR Vbeta segments and 13 reverse primers for TCR Jbeta segments was used. Amplification of the CDR3 region of rearranged TCR beta genes was performed with a multiplex PCR assay on genomic DNA. On the Illumina HiSeq System, the amplified TCR beta libraries were sequenced as 87-base-pair reads. In the paper's pipeline: A later analysis tallied tens of millions of unique TCR beta chains across the 600 to 700 repertoires, and some 10 million of those chains were shared by two or more donors. A nearest-neighbor algorithm error-corrected the raw reads and collapsed the reads into unique sequences, merging closely related sequences to remove PCR and sequencing errors. Alignment of CDR3 sequences to IMGT reference sequences was used to assign V, D and J gene segments. Each retained sequence needed at least a six-nucleotide match to both a V gene segment and a J gene segment. Rearrangements were called productive when the CDR3 lacked stop codons and stayed in frame with V and J; all others were non-productive. CDR3 was defined according to IMGT convention as the region running from the second conserved V-encoded cysteine to the conserved J-encoded phenylalanine. The earlier analysis of around 640 of the donors excluded sequences that lacked an unambiguous match to a single V gene segment. An earlier analysis of several hundred of the donors called V segments functional above 56.7% productive rearrangements and segregating when the between-donor standard deviation exceeded 5%. A statistical classification framework was developed to diagnose cytomegalovirus status using the catalog of TCR beta chain sequences. V and J gene assignment, in a later analysis, came from comparing TCR nucleotide sequences with IMGT/GENE-DB human TR gene sequences. In a later analysis, CDR3 sequences and most-parsimonious VDJ recombination scenarios were assigned using the TCRdist pipeline. In a later analysis, each TCR beta chain was defined by its CDR3 amino acid sequence together with its V-gene family, and reads without a unique V-gene family were excluded. In a later analysis, 500 to 650 highly shared, low-generation-probability nucleotide sequences were removed to address suspected cross-contamination and a sequencing artifact. A later analysis calculated a clonal expansion index for each public chain from normalized within-repertoire ranks of inferred template counts. A later analysis computed generation probabilities with a VDJ recombination model fitted to out-of-frame rearrangements, and checked the results against IGoR. In a later analysis, TCR-TCR, TCR-HLA and TCR-CMV co-occurrence was scored with hypergeometric tests, and a repertoire-size bias correction was applied to TCR pairs. In a later analysis, false discovery rates were estimated by permuting HLA or CMV assignments 20 times. A later analysis grouped co-occurring TCRs with DBSCAN, adding TCRdist sequence similarity when clustering within HLA-allele-positive subsets. For co-occurrence clustering, repertoires with fewer than 30,000 or more than 120,000 public chains were excluded, along with five repertoires with anomalous nucleotide sharing. The immuneACCESS repertoire file appears here via TCRdb, limited to in-frame rearrangements. These files lack a portion of the clones; in checked studies, under half of the deficit traces to unresolved V genes, and the cause of the others is not known. That table supplies the V and J calls and clone size; D and trimming were determined from the DNA. Per the sample table, the count is 35,000 to 50,000 clones. Of the sample, around 3.2% falls within the top ten clones.

This sample was taken from a study of cytomegalovirus exposure and HLA in healthy donors (dated by TCRdb to between 2016 and 2019). Broadly, across the study: An earlier analysis of some 620 of the donors reported 276 Gb of sequence data and 117 million unique TCR beta sequences obtained from some 170 million T cells. An early release that covered some 630 HLA-typed donors contained about 300 gigabases of sequencing data and 80 million or so unique TCR sequences. Of the approximately 400 genotyped donors, approximately 83% fell in the genetic ancestry cluster associated with self-reported Caucasian donors. The aim of the study was to test whether cataloging public T cell receptors could identify signatures of past pathogen exposure. The study profiled the T cell repertoires of 550 to 700 subjects by immunosequencing and related them to cytomegalovirus serostatus. Besides the first cohort of 550 to 750 subjects, a separate validation cohort made up of 120 or so different subjects was used. To predict cytomegalovirus infection status, the study combined high-throughput TCR immunosequencing, statistical association of individual TCRs with disease status, and machine learning. A later analysis re-analyzed previously published TCR beta repertoires from approximately 670 donors and added high-resolution HLA genotyping to study TCR occurrence patterns. Rather than using new phenotypic data, the later analysis identified candidate immune exposures from TCR beta sequences and from how often those sequences occurred across donors. An earlier analysis of fewer than 700 of the donors applied high-throughput TCR beta sequencing to assess whether each TCR beta V gene segment acted as functional or pseudogenic. Alongside the repertoire data, information on donor age, sex, ethnicity and CMV serostatus was compiled. In a later genetic analysis, genome-wide SNP genotypes for about 65% of the roughly 700 donors were used, and that subset was treated as a discovery cohort. Every discovery cohort repertoire had been produced on one sequencing platform. Both class I and class II loci were covered by HLA typing, at four-digit resolution. The number of typed donors differed by locus: about 620-640 for A, B, C, DRB1 and DQB1; approximately 520 for DQA1; 600 to 610 for DPA1; and about 450 for DPB1. A few DR-DQ haplotypes were handled as single units for association and clustering because linkage in the cohort was strong. Among around 400 genotyped donors of the cohort, an average of roughly 230,000 unique TCR beta nucleotide sequences was sequenced per donor, of which about 20% were non-productive.

The cohort comprised 670 or so healthy bone marrow donors. At the time of sampling, all cohort members were nominally healthy, though unrecorded immune exposures were likely present. The donor tested CMV seropositive, placing the donor among the 250 to 350 seropositive members of the cohort. Each donor provided a peripheral blood sample, and peripheral blood mononuclear cells were used for TCR beta sequencing. Genomic DNA extraction from the blood cell samples was performed with the Qiagen DNeasy Blood Extraction Kit. The CDR1 and CDR2 encoded by the germline V gene are MGHRA and YSYEKL. There are 12 amino acids in the CDR3, from cysteine to phenylalanine inclusive. CDR3 DNA only is kept here, 36 bases in frame from base 1. Trimming takes 3 bases from V and 7 bases from J, and the germline ends sit 9 bases apart. Study-wide conclusions, independent of this receptor: Only TCR beta chains were sequenced in this cohort, and the absence of alpha or paired-chain data limited detectable features. A later analysis found that HLA-associated TCR beta chains were more clonally expanded and had lower generation probabilities than equally common non-associated chains. A further reported finding was that TCR beta sequences accurately predicted the HLA-A and HLA-B alleles for most subjects in the first cohort. A cluster of highly shared sequence variants was judged likely to represent a technical artifact of the sequencing pipeline. Three of the identified cytomegalovirus-associated TCR beta chains were confirmed in vitro to be specific for cytomegalovirus antigens. Linkage disequilibrium might explain the correlated functional status among segregating V segments, but an unknown experimental factor could not be excluded. For the cohort, immune exposure information was limited to CMV serostatus. Presence/absence analyses assumed roughly uniform sequencing depth across donors, an assumption that may not hold. Cytomegalovirus status was reported to be diagnosed by the classifier with high specificity and sensitivity in both the original and validation cohorts. Assigning TCR associations to individual alleles was difficult when HLA alleles, especially DR and DQ, strongly co-occurred. In a later genetic analysis, fewer N-insertions in productive TCRs were reported among donors in an Asian-associated ancestry cluster than the roughly 700-donor mean. In a later analysis, most CMV-associated TCR beta chains were found to appear HLA-restricted, with HLA associations seemingly driven largely by CMV exposure. Across donors, most TCR sequences were observed very rarely, whereas some public TCRs were present in many individuals. A later analysis reported that several top co-occurrence clusters appeared linked to parvovirus B19, influenza, CMV and Epstein-Barr virus. The authors suggested that the approach could potentially be extended to other disease states and immunological phenotypes. In an earlier analysis of approximately 590 of the donors, most TCR beta V segments appeared in productive rearrangements about 87% or about 30% of the time, broadly matching IMGT annotations. A later analysis associated 15,000 to 20,000 TCR beta sequences with specific HLA alleles at a false discovery rate of 0.05. The study listed 164 TCR beta chains as associated with cytomegalovirus. Because counts were too low, seventeen rarely observed V segments, including chromosome 9 orphons, were left out of the earlier analysis of 587 of the donors. Some IMGT-functional V segments, including TRBV6-2 and TRBV6-3, could not be distinguished by the 87-base-pair reads and were therefore excluded. An association between a missense DCLRE1C variant and V-gene and J-gene trimming of TCR beta chains was found in a later genetic analysis and replicated in an independent cohort. Because HLA typing was unavailable for some donors at each locus, only the typed subset was used in association tests. In a later analysis, the rate of TCR association differed among HLA loci, with DRB1 alleles having the most associated TCRs and HLA-C alleles having the fewest.

The sequence links TRBV4-1 to TRBJ1-1; tentative D gene TRBD1, with 6 bases matching. The sample consisted of PBMCs. The TCR comes from a woman younger than 45 in good health and CMV-seropositive. The DNA is as follows: TGCGCCAGCAGCCATAACAGGGATGAAGCTTTCTTT. Translated, it reads CASSHNRDEAFF.